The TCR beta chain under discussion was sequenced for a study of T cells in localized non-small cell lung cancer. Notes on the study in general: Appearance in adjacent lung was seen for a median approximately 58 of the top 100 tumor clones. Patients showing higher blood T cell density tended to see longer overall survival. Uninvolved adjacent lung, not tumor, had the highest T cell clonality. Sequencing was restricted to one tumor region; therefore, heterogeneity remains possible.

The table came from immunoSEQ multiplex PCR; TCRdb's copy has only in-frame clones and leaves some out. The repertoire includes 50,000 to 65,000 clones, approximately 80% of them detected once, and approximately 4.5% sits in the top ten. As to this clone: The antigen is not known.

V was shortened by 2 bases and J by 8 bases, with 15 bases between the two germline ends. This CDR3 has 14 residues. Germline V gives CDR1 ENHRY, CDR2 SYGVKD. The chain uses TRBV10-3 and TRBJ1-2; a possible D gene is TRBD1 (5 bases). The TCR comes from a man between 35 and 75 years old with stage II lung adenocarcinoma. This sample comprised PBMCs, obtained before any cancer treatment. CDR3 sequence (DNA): TGTGCCATCAGTGAGGTGGAAGGGGTGGGAGGCTACACCTTC. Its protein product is CAISEVEGVGGYTF.